These T cell receptor beta chains were read from a single sample in a study of CD8 T cells in ankylosing spondylitis. TCRdb reprocessed the 5' RACE reads with MiXCR, giving one entry per CDR3 protein. Among approximately 300,000 distinct CDR3 sequences listed, around 20% were seen once. Input material: blood, either unsorted or a sorted T cell fraction (not recorded which). The receptors were sampled from a male donor with ankylosing spondylitis or in good health (not recorded which). The CDR3 runs from the conserved cysteine through the conserved F or W. The D gene is left open where the match is weak. Clone size, where shown, is once, few, many, or a class for clones that have expanded.

V: TRBV21-1
size: NA
D: NA
J: TRBJ2-1
CDR3: CATPEEFF
DNA: TGTGCCACCCCCGAGGAGTTCTTC

V: TRBV5-1
size: NA
D: NA
J: TRBJ2-1
CDR3: CASSLGASLNEQFF
DNA: TGCGCCAGCAGCTTGGGGGCTAGTCTAAATGAGCAGTTCTTC

V: TRBV5-1
size: NA
D: NA
J: TRBJ1-5
CDR3: CASSQGQPEGPQHF
DNA: TGCGCCAGCAGCCAAGGACAGCCGGAGGGGCCCCAGCATTTT

V: TRBV5-1
size: many
D: TRBD2
J: TRBJ2-1
CDR3: CASSPSGSPNEQFF
DNA: TGCGCCAGCAGCCCTAGCGGGAGCCCCAATGAGCAGTTCTTC

V: TRBV12-3/TRBV12-4
size: few
D: NA
J: TRBJ1-2
CDR3: CASSPSGVGYTF
DNA: TGTGCCAGCAGCCCGTCGGGAGTGGGCTACACCTTC

V: TRBV20-1
size: few
D: NA
J: TRBJ2-1
CDR3: CSASEDSYNEQFF
DNA: TGCAGTGCTAGTGAAGACTCCTACAATGAGCAGTTCTTC

V: TRBV12-3/TRBV12-4
size: few
D: NA
J: TRBJ1-1
CDR3: CASSLEAATEAFF
DNA: TGTGCCAGCAGTTTAGAGGCGGCCACTGAAGCTTTCTTT

V: TRBV4-1
size: NA
D: TRBD1
J: TRBJ1-2
CDR3: CASSPTGGDYGYTF
DNA: TGCGCCAGCAGCCCGACAGGGGGGGACTATGGCTACACCTTC

V: TRBV12-3/TRBV12-4
size: NA
D: NA
J: TRBJ1-1
CDR3: CASSQQVNTEAFF
DNA: TGTGCCAGCAGTCAACAGGTGAACACTGAAGCTTTCTTT

V: TRBV5-6
size: NA
D: TRBD1
J: TRBJ2-5
CDR3: CASSLTGTEETQYF
DNA: TGTGCCAGCAGCTTAACCGGGACAGAAGAGACCCAGTACTTC

V: TRBV19
size: NA
D: NA
J: TRBJ2-1
CDR3: CASSIDRANEQFF
DNA: TGTGCCAGTAGTATAGACAGGGCCAATGAGCAGTTCTTC

V: TRBV7-2
size: NA
D: NA
J: TRBJ2-3
CDR3: CASSSTRVPDTQYF
DNA: TGTGCCAGCAGTTCAACTCGGGTCCCAGATACGCAGTATTTT

V: TRBV29-1
size: many
D: NA
J: TRBJ1-2
CDR3: CSVATGRAYGYTF
DNA: TGCAGCGTTGCTACAGGCCGCGCCTATGGCTACACCTTC

V: TRBV11-2
size: few
D: NA
J: TRBJ1-6
CDR3: CASSLWGGAGSPLHF
DNA: TGTGCCAGCAGCCTATGGGGGGGCGCAGGTTCACCCCTCCACTTT

V: TRBV12-3/TRBV12-4
size: few
D: NA
J: TRBJ2-2
CDR3: CASSLVGQGGELFF
DNA: TGTGCCAGCAGTTTAGTGGGGCAGGGCGGGGAGCTGTTTTTT

V: TRBV20-1
size: few
D: NA
J: TRBJ1-3
CDR3: CSAVPGPLYTGNTIYF
DNA: TGCAGTGCCGTTCCGGGCCCCCTCTACACTGGAAACACCATATATTTT

V: TRBV20-1
size: few
D: NA
J: TRBJ2-3
CDR3: CSAPLTVLRDTQYF
DNA: TGCAGTGCACCCCTGACAGTCCTAAGGGATACGCAGTATTTT

V: TRBV3-1
size: NA
D: NA
J: TRBJ1-2
CDR3: CASSQVRTASNYGYTF
DNA: TGTGCCAGCAGCCAAGTTCGGACAGCTTCTAACTATGGCTACACCTTC

V: TRBV10-3
size: NA
D: NA
J: TRBJ1-5
CDR3: CAISARDSNQPQHF
DNA: TGTGCCATCAGTGCCCGGGACAGCAATCAGCCCCAGCATTTT

V: TRBV15
size: few
D: TRBD1
J: TRBJ1-4
CDR3: CATSSRQGAWEKLFF
DNA: TGTGCCACCAGCAGTAGACAGGGGGCATGGGAAAAACTGTTTTTT

V: TRBV25-1
size: many
D: TRBD1
J: TRBJ2-2
CDR3: CASSRGQTNTGELFF
DNA: TGTGCCAGCAGCCGGGGACAGACGAACACCGGGGAGCTGTTTTTT

V: TRBV7-9
size: once
D: TRBD2
J: TRBJ2-5
CDR3: CASSPLAGVAETQYF
DNA: TGTGCCAGCAGCCCACTAGCGGGGGTGGCGGAGACCCAGTACTTC